This T cell receptor (beta chain) derives from a study of T cells in Graves' hyperthyroidism and ophthalmopathy. Germline V CDR1 and CDR2: SNHLY, FYNNEI. This CDR3 has 14 residues. J lost 3 bases, V lost 6 bases, and 6 bases had no gene match. Used for diagnoses were clinical symptoms, serum thyroxine and TRAb, thyroid ultrasound and orbital computed tomography. This clonotype was detected many times. Amplified regions were TCR beta CDR3 sequences from RNA transcripts. In the first-round RT-PCR of the TCR CDR3, the HTBI primer set was used. TCRdb reprocessed the multiplex PCR reads with MiXCR, giving one entry per CDR3 protein. The sample lists 310,000 or so distinct CDR3 sequences, more than 15% occurring once.

Sequencing was done on a sample of blood. The source of this sequence is an older woman with Graves' ophthalmopathy. The V call is TRBV2, the J call TRBJ2-7; 9 bases are shared with TRBD1. The DNA of the CDR3 is TGTGCCAGCAGCCAGGACAGGGGCATCTACGAGCAGTACTTC. This codes for CASSQDRGIYEQYF.